Listed below are T cell receptor beta chains from one sample, sequenced in a study of response to subunit inactivated influenza vaccine. TCRdb recomputed calls from the RT-PCR reads with MiXCR, one row per CDR3 protein. The sample lists 300,000 to 350,000 distinct CDR3 sequences; 21% were seen once. Sequences were derived from PBMCs from blood, sampled less than 22 months after vaccination. The receptor set was obtained from a man aged 50 to 69 who received an inactivated influenza vaccine. CDR3s include the opening cysteine and the closing phenylalanine or tryptophan. A D gene is named only where the DNA matches it firmly. Some rows mark clone size as missing; the rest say once, few, many or name a class of expanded clone.

D	V	size	length	J	CDR3	DNA
-	TRBV29-1	few	14	TRBJ1-2	CSVGRVLGAYGYTF	TGCAGCGTTGGTCGGGTTTTGGGGGCTTATGGCTACACCTTC
-	TRBV28	-	12	TRBJ2-7	CARTQGSYEQYF	TGTGCCAGAACACAGGGCTCCTACGAGCAGTACTTC
TRBD2	TRBV4-3	-	12	TRBJ2-1	CASSQGGVEQFF	TGCGCCAGCAGCCAGGGAGGGGTTGAGCAGTTCTTC
-	TRBV6-2/TRBV6-3	-	15	TRBJ2-3	CASSYSSILTDTQYF	TGTGCCAGCAGTTACTCGAGCATCCTCACAGATACGCAGTATTTT
TRBD2	TRBV11-2	-	16	TRBJ2-3	CASSLASGTTTDTQYF	TGTGCCAGCAGCTTGGCTAGCGGTACCACGACAGATACGCAGTATTTT
TRBD1	TRBV10-3	few	14	TRBJ1-2	CAISADGTDYGYTF	TGTGCCATCAGTGCTGACGGGACAGACTATGGCTACACCTTC
-	TRBV27	-	14	TRBJ2-7	CASSSGQRLYEQYF	TGTGCCAGCAGTTCTGGACAGCGACTCTACGAGCAGTACTTC
-	TRBV7-9	few	13	TRBJ1-1	CASSKGVPVLAFF	TGTGCCAGCAGCAAAGGGGTCCCGGTCTTAGCTTTCTTT
TRBD2	TRBV6-2/TRBV6-3	few	15	TRBJ2-3	CASSSGLALTDTQYF	TGTGCCAGCAGTTCCGGACTAGCGCTTACAGATACGCAGTATTTT
-	TRBV3-1	-	11	TRBJ2-7	CASSRTYEHYF	TGCGCCAGCAGCCGGACCTACGAGCATTACTTC
TRBD1	TRBV7-6	few	16	TRBJ2-3	CASSSWTGQLTDTQYF	TGTGCCAGCAGCTCCTGGACAGGCCAACTCACAGATACGCAGTATTTT
TRBD1	TRBV4-3	many	15	TRBJ1-2	CASSRGTGTNYGYTF	TGCGCCAGCAGCCGAGGGACAGGGACTAACTATGGCTACACCTTC
TRBD1	TRBV20-1	many	13	TRBJ1-1	CSANDRENTEAFF	TGCAGTGCTAACGACAGGGAAAACACTGAAGCTTTCTTT
-	TRBV5-1	few	16	TRBJ1-1	CASSLDVWGGNTEAFF	TGCGCCAGCAGCTTGGATGTGTGGGGGGGGAACACTGAAGCTTTCTTT
-	TRBV5-1	many	13	TRBJ1-1	CASSSPVNTEAFF	TGCGCCAGCAGCTCGCCAGTGAACACTGAAGCTTTCTTT
TRBD2	TRBV5-6	-	15	TRBJ2-1	CASGGLAGAYNEQFF	TGTGCCAGCGGGGGGCTAGCGGGAGCCTACAATGAGCAGTTCTTC
-	TRBV11-2	-	14	TRBJ1-5	CASSLYGALGPQHF	TGTGCCAGCAGCTTATATGGGGCGCTCGGGCCCCAGCATTTT
-	TRBV15	-	14	TRBJ2-1	CATSRDRVLDEQFF	TGTGCCACCAGCAGAGACAGGGTCTTAGATGAGCAGTTCTTC
-	TRBV9	-	14	TRBJ2-7	CASSPPELPNEQYF	TGTGCCAGCAGCCCCCCCGAGCTCCCTAACGAGCAGTACTTC
-	TRBV21-1	few	16	TRBJ1-2	CASSKDGTGDWEGYTF	TGTGCCAGCAGCAAAGATGGGACAGGGGATTGGGAAGGCTACACCTTC
-	TRBV25-1	few	13	TRBJ2-1	CASSEVGSWEQFF	TGTGCCAGCAGTGAGGTAGGCAGCTGGGAGCAGTTCTTC
-	TRBV5-1	few	16	TRBJ2-5	CASSLFSRAVGETQYF	TGCGCCAGCAGCTTGTTTTCCAGGGCCGTCGGGGAGACCCAGTACTTC
-	TRBV6-1	-	15	TRBJ2-1	CASSDQGGAGSEQFF	TGTGCCAGCAGTGACCAGGGGGGGGCGGGGAGTGAGCAGTTCTTC
TRBD2	TRBV29-1	-	14	TRBJ2-1	CSVYFLAGDNEQFF	TGCAGCGTTTATTTCCTAGCGGGAGACAATGAGCAGTTCTTC
-	TRBV11-1	few	14	TRBJ1-1	CASSIQANRAEAFF	TGTGCCAGCAGCATACAGGCGAACCGCGCTGAAGCTTTCTTT
TRBD1	TRBV28	-	15	TRBJ1-4	CASRWDSTTNEKLFF	TGTGCCAGCAGATGGGACAGCACAACTAATGAAAAACTGTTTTTT
-	TRBV10-3	-	13	TRBJ2-7	CAIRGDTYYEQYF	TGTGCCATCAGGGGAGACACATACTACGAGCAGTACTTC
-	TRBV19	-	16	TRBJ1-2	CASSILTGASGYGYTF	TGTGCCAGTAGTATCCTAACCGGAGCCTCGGGCTATGGCTACACCTTC
-	TRBV14	-	15	TRBJ1-2	CASSQDNRWGDGYTF	TGTGCCAGCAGCCAAGATAACCGTTGGGGGGATGGCTACACCTTC
TRBD2	TRBV12-3/TRBV12-4	-	15	TRBJ2-7	CASRPPAGGSGEQYF	TGTGCCAGCAGGCCCCCAGCGGGAGGGTCCGGCGAGCAGTACTTC
-	TRBV14	-	14	TRBJ1-2	CASSQVTGIGGYTF	TGTGCCAGCAGCCAAGTGACAGGAATCGGAGGCTACACCTTC
-	TRBV6-5	-	16	TRBJ1-4	CASSYMRGATNEKLFF	TGTGCCAGCAGTTACATGAGGGGAGCAACTAATGAAAAACTGTTTTTT
-	TRBV15	-	14	TRBJ2-7	CATSREYAYYEQYF	TGTGCCACCAGCAGAGAGTACGCCTACTACGAGCAGTACTTC
-	TRBV20-1	-	12	TRBJ2-3	CSAYQAPYTQYF	TGCAGTGCTTACCAAGCCCCTTACACGCAGTATTTT
-	TRBV20-1	-	12	TRBJ1-4	CSAAGTNEKLFF	TGCAGTGCGGCAGGGACTAATGAAAAACTGTTTTTT
-	TRBV5-1	few	14	TRBJ2-3	CASSLDPYTDTQYF	TGCGCCAGCAGCTTGGACCCATACACAGATACGCAGTATTTT
-	TRBV15	-	15	TRBJ2-7	CATSGGQSLSYEQYF	TGTGCCACCAGCGGCGGACAGTCTCTCTCCTACGAGCAGTACTTC
-	TRBV18	few	13	TRBJ2-2	CASSPTRAGELFF	TGTGCCAGCTCGCCTACTAGGGCCGGGGAGCTGTTTTTT
-	TRBV28	once	15	TRBJ2-2	CASRAGGLGIGELFF	TGTGCCAGTCGCGCGGGTGGCCTCGGGATCGGGGAGCTGTTTTTT
-	TRBV7-2	few	14	TRBJ1-2	CASSFPGSNYGYTF	TGTGCCAGCAGCTTTCCAGGGTCTAACTATGGCTACACCTTC
-	TRBV20-1	-	14	TRBJ1-1	CSARDLPGRSEAFF	TGCAGTGCTAGAGATTTGCCGGGACGTTCAGAAGCTTTCTTT
-	TRBV5-5	few	14	TRBJ2-7	CASSLGQEAYEQYF	TGTGCCAGCAGCTTGGGTCAGGAAGCCTACGAGCAGTACTTC
-	TRBV19	few	13	TRBJ1-6	CASARDFNSPLHF	TGTGCCAGTGCGAGAGATTTTAATTCACCCCTCCACTTT
-	TRBV12-3/TRBV12-4	-	11	TRBJ2-1	CASSRTLGQFF	TGTGCCAGCAGTCGGACGCTAGGCCAGTTCTTC
-	TRBV5-6	-	16	TRBJ1-3	CASSLVGTTSGNTIYF	TGTGCCAGCAGCCTGGTCGGGACAACCTCTGGAAACACCATATATTTT
-	TRBV20-1	-	13	TRBJ2-1	CSAQRGSDNEQFF	TGCAGTGCTCAGAGGGGTAGCGACAATGAGCAGTTCTTC
-	TRBV20-1	-	14	TRBJ2-1	CSASIWLVYNEQFF	TGCAGTGCTAGTATCTGGCTAGTCTACAATGAGCAGTTCTTC
-	TRBV12-3/TRBV12-4	once	14	TRBJ2-2	CASSLGSFSGELFF	TGTGCCAGCAGTTTAGGGAGTTTCTCCGGGGAGCTGTTTTTT
TRBD1	TRBV6-5	-	15	TRBJ1-2	CASSYQGQGEWGYTF	TGTGCCAGCAGTTACCAGGGACAGGGGGAGTGGGGCTACACCTTC
-	TRBV7-2	few	15	TRBJ1-4	CASSPTGIWGEKLFF	TGTGCCAGCAGCCCAACCGGGATCTGGGGGGAAAAACTGTTTTTT
TRBD2	TRBV10-2	few	17	TRBJ2-7	CASSDPGLAGGNYEQYF	TGCGCCAGCAGTGATCCGGGACTAGCGGGGGGGAACTACGAGCAGTACTTC
TRBD1	TRBV6-2/TRBV6-3	few	17	TRBJ1-5	CASLRGHAASANQPQHF	TGTGCCAGCCTCAGGGGGCATGCTGCGTCGGCCAATCAGCCCCAGCATTTT
-	TRBV6-5	-	13	TRBJ2-1	CASSYPQGSEQFF	TGTGCCAGCAGTTACCCCCAGGGGAGTGAGCAGTTCTTC
-	TRBV6-2/TRBV6-3	few	13	TRBJ2-2	CASSYGITGELFF	TGTGCCAGCAGTTATGGCATCACCGGGGAGCTGTTTTTT
TRBD2	TRBV4-2	-	16	TRBJ2-5	CASSQDRTSGARTQYF	TGTGCCAGCAGCCAAGACCGGACTAGCGGTGCCCGGACCCAGTACTTC
-	TRBV29-1	-	14	TRBJ2-5	CSVVFVDYPETQYF	TGCAGCGTTGTTTTTGTAGACTATCCAGAGACCCAGTACTTC
-	TRBV19	-	16	TRBJ1-5	CASRPQGRLSNQPQHF	TGTGCCAGTAGACCCCAGGGGCGGTTGAGCAATCAGCCCCAGCATTTT
-	TRBV12-5	few	14	TRBJ1-1	CASGKGGVNTEAFF	TGTGCTAGTGGCAAAGGAGGAGTGAACACTGAAGCTTTCTTT